This TCR beta chain is drawn from a study of Ad26.COV2.S vaccination and SARS-CoV-2 variants. The protocol was immunoSEQ multiplex PCR, while the TCRdb copy is restricted to in-frame clones and leaves out a portion. The top ten hold about 3% of the sample, which has roughly 320,000 clones, roughly 84% seen once. Treatment described: some 20 received Ad26.COV2.S at low or high dose, single or two shots; about 5 received placebo; per-sample allocation not given. The samples were gathered on day 63 after the first injection of vaccine or placebo. Regarding this clone: Its antigen remains unknown.

Per germline, CDR1 MNHNS and CDR2 SASEGT. This CDR3 is 14 amino acids long. V dropped 2 bases and J dropped 6 bases, with 13 bases sitting between them. Study conclusions and caveats: Post-vaccination breadth of spike-specific CD8+ and CD4+ T cell responses was reportedly substantial.

This chain uses TRBV6-1 with TRBJ1-1; possibly TRBD1 for D (5 bases). The sequence was obtained from a person between 18 and 65 years old who received the Ad26.COV2.S COVID-19 vaccine or a placebo. The source material was peripheral blood, sampled in a trial of Ad26.COV2.S vaccine versus placebo. The CDR3 reads CASSEPGRSSEAFF. The CDR3 DNA is TGTGCCAGCAGTGAACCAGGGAGGTCGTCTGAAGCTTTCTTT.